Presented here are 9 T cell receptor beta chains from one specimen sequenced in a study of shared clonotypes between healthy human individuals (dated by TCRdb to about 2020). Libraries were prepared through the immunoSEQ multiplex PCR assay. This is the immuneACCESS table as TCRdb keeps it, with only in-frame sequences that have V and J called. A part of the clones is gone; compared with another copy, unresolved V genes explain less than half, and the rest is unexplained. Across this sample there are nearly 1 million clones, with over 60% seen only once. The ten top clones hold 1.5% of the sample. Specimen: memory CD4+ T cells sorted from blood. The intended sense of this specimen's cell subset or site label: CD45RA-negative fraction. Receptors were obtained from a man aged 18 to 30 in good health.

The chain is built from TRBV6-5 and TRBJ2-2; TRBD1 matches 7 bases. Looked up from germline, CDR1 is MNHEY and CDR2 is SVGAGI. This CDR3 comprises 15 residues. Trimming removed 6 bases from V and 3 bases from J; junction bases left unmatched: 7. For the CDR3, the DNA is TGTGCCAGCAGCAGTACGGGACAGTACACCGGGGAGCTGTTTTTT. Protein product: CASSSTGQYTGELFF.

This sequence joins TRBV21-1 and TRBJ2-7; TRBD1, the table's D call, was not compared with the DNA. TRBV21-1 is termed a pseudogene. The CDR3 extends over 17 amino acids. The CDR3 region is CASSLRRGDRGFGEQYF. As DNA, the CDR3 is TGTGCCAGCAGCCTCCGTCGGGGGGACAGGGGCTTTGGCGAGCAGTACTTC.

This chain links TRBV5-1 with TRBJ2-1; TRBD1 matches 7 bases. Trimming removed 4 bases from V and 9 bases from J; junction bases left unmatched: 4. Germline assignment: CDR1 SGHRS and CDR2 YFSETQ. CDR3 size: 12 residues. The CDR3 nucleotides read TGCGCCAGCAGCCAAGGGGGCGGTGAGCAGTTCTTC. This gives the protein CASSQGGGEQFF.

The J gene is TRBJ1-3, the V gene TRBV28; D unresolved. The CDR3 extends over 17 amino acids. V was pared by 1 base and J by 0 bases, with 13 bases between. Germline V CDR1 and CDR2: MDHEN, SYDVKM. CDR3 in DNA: TGTGCCAGCAGTTTATACCCCCAGTCCGGCTCTGGAAACACCATATATTTT. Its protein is CASSLYPQSGSGNTIYF.

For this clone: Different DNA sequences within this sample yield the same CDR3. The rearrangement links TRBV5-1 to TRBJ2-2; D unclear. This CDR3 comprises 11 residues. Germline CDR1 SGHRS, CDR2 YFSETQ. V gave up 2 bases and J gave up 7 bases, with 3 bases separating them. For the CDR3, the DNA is TGCGCCAGCAGCTTAGACGGGGAGCTGTTTTTT. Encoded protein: CASSLDGELFF.

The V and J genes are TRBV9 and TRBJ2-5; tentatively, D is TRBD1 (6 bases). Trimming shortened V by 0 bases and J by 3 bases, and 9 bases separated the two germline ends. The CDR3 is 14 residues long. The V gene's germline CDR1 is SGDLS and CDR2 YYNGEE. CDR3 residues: CASSVDHREETQYF. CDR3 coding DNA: TGTGCCAGCAGCGTAGATCACAGGGAAGAGACCCAGTACTTC.

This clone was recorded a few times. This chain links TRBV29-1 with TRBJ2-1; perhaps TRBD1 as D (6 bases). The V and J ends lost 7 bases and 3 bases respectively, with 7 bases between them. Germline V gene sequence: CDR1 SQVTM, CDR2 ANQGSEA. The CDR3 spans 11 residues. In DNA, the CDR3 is TGCAGCGGGACAGTCTACAATGAGCAGTTCTTC. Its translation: CSGTVYNEQFF.

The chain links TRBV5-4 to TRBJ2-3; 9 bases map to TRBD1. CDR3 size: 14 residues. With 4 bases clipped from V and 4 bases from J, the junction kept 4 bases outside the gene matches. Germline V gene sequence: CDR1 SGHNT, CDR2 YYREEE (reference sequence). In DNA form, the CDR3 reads TGTGCCAGCAGCAGAGGACAGGGGTCAGATACGCAGTATTTT. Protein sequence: CASSRGQGSDTQYF.

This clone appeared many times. The CDR3 nucleotides read TGTGCCAGCAGCTTAGCAGGGGGCTCTGGAAACACCATATATTTT. Amino acids: CASSLAGGSGNTIYF. The rearrangement links TRBV7-2 to TRBJ1-3; D possibly corresponds to TRBD1 (6 bases). The CDR3 is made up of 15 amino acids. Germline CDR1 is SGHTA and CDR2 is FQGNSA. Deletions cut 0 bases from V and 0 bases from J, with 6 bases between.